The 2 T cell receptor beta chains below come from one sample, sequenced in a study of cytomegalovirus exposure and HLA in healthy donors. PCR used 60 Vbeta primers and 13 Jbeta primers. This table comes from immunoSEQ multiplex PCR, and its TCRdb copy is limited to in-frame clones, with some not included. The sample shows 150,000 to 200,000 clones, more than 65% of them seen only once. What was sequenced was PBMCs. These receptors were obtained from a woman younger than 45 in good health and CMV-seropositive.

The rearrangement links TRBV4-1 to TRBJ2-1, with D possibly being TRBD2 (6 bases). The V and J ends lost 3 bases and 0 bases respectively, with 15 bases between them. Looked up from germline, CDR1 is MGHRA and CDR2 is YSYEKL. The CDR3 totals 17 residues. The CDR3: CASSQNPLGGSYNEQFF. The CDR3 nucleotides read TGCGCCAGCAGCCAGAATCCCCTCGGGGGCTCCTACAATGAGCAGTTCTTC.

The CDR3 sequence is CACSPGLAGGRIQETQYF. Written as DNA, the CDR3 is TGTGCCTGCTCCCCGGGACTAGCGGGGGGACGTATCCAAGAGACCCAGTACTTC. This rearrangement joins TRBV28 to TRBJ2-5; 15 bases map to TRBD2. V shed 11 bases, J shed 1 base, and the junction held 14 bases outside the gene matches. Germline V gene data show CDR1 as MDHEN and CDR2 as SYDVKM. This CDR3 contains 18 residues.